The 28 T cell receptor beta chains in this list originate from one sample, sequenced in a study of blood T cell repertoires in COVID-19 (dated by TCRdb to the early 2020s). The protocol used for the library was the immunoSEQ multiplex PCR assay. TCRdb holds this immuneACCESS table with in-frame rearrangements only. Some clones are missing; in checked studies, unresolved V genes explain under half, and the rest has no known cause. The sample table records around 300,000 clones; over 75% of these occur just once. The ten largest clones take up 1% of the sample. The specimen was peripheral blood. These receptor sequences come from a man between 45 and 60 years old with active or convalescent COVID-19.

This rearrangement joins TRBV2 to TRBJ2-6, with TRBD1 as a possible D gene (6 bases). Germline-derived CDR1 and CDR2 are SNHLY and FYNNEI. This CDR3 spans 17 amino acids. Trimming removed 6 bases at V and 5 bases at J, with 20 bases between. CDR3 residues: CASSPQPSGTWANVLTF. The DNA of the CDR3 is TGTGCCAGCAGCCCCCAGCCCTCCGGGACATGGGCCAACGTCCTGACTTTC.

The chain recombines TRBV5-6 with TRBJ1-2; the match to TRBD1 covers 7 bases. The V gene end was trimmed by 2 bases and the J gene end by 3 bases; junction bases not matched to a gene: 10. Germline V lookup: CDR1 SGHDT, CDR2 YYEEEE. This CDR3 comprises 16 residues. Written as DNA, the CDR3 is TGTGCCAGCAGCTTCCTCGACAGGGCTGGTGACTATGGCTACACCTTC. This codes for CASSFLDRAGDYGYTF.

The chain's CDR3 is CAWGQGSGNTIYF. In DNA, the CDR3 is TGTGCCTGGGGACAGGGTTCTGGAAACACCATATATTTT. The gene calls are TRBV30 and TRBJ1-3; 8 bases agree with TRBD1. With 5 bases clipped from V and 1 base from J, the junction kept 1 base outside the gene matches. Germline V gene data show CDR1 as GTSNPN and CDR2 as SVGIG (reference sequence). This CDR3 spans 13 amino acids.

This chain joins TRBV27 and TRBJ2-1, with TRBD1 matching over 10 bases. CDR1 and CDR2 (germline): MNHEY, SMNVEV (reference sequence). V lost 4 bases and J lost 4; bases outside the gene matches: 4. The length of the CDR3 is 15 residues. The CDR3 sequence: CASSYRQGAYNEQFF. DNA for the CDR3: TGTGCCAGCAGTTATCGACAGGGGGCTTACAATGAGCAGTTCTTC.

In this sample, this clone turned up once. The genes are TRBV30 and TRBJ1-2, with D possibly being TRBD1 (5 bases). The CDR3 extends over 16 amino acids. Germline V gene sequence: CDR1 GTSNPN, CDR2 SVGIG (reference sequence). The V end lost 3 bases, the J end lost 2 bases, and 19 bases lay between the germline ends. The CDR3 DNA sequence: TGTGCCTGGAGCGCTAATTATATCGACAGAAACTATGGCTACACCTTC. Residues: CAWSANYIDRNYGYTF.

The DNA of the CDR3 is TGCAGTGCTAGAGATGCGGGAACCCAGCATTTT. This encodes CSARDAGTQHF. The chain uses TRBV20-1 and TRBJ1-5; D not resolved. V lost 0 bases to trimming and J lost 11 bases, with 8 bases between them. The CDR3 totals 11 residues. Germline CDR1 is DFQATT and CDR2 is SNEGSKA (reference sequence).

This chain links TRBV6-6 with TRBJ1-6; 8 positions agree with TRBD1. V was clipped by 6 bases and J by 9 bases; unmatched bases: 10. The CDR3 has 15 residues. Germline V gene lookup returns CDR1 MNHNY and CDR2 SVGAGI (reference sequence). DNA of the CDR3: TGTGCCAGCAGCTCCTGGACAGGGTTTGGTTCACCCCTCCACTTT. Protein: CASSSWTGFGSPLHF.

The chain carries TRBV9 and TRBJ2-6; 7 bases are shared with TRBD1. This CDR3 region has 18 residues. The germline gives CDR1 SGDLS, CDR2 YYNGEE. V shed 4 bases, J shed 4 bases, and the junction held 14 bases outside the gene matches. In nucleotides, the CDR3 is TGTGCCAGCAGCTCCGGGACAGCCACCGGCGCCGGGGCCAACGTCCTGACTTTC. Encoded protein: CASSSGTATGAGANVLTF.

CDR3: CSTEENGYTF. The CDR3 bases are TGCAGCACGGAGGAAAATGGCTACACCTTC. J is TRBJ1-2 and V is TRBV20-1; no clear D. This CDR3 has 10 amino acids. Germline CDR1 reads DFQATT; CDR2 reads SNEGSKA (reference sequence).

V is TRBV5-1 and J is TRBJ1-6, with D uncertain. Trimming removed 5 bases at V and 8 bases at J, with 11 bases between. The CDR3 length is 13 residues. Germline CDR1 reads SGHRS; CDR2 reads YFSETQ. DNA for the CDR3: TGCGCCAGCAGATACGGGGTAGATTCACCCCTCCACTTT. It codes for CASRYGVDSPLHF.

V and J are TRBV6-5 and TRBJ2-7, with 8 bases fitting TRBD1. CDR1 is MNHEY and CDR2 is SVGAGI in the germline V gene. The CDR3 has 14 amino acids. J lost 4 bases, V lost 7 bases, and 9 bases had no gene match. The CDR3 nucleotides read TGTGCCAGCACCCCCGACAGGGGAGCGTACGAGCAGTACTTC. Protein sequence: CASTPDRGAYEQYF.

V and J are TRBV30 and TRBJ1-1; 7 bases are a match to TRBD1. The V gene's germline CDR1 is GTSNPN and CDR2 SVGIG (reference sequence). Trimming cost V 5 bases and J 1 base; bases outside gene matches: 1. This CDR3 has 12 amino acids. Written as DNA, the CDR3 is TGTGCCTGGGGACAGGAGAACACTGAAGCTTTCTTT. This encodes CAWGQENTEAFF. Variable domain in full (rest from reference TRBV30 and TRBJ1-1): SQTIHQWPATLVQPVGSPLSLECTVEGTSNPNLYWYRQAAGRGLQLLFYSVGIGQISSEVPQNLSASRPQDRQFILSSKKLLLSDSGFYLCAWGQENTEAFFGQGTRLTVV.

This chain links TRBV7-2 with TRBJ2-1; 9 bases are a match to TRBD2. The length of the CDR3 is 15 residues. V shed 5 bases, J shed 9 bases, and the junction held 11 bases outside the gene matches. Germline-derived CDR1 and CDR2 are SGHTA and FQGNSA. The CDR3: CASSGRGGRVTEQFF. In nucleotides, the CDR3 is TGTGCCAGCAGCGGTCGGGGCGGGAGGGTCACTGAGCAGTTCTTC.

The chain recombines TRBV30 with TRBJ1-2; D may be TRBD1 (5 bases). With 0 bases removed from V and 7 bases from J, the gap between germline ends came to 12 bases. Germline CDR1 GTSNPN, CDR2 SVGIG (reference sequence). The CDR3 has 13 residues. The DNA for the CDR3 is TGTGCCTGGAGTGTACAGGTGCAAAGTGGCTACACCTTC. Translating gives CAWSVQVQSGYTF.

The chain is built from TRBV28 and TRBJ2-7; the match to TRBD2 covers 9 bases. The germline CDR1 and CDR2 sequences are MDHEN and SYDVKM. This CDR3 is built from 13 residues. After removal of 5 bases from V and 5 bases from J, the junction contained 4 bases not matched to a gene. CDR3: CASSSGRYDEQYF. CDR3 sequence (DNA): TGTGCCAGCAGTAGCGGGAGGTACGACGAGCAGTACTTC.

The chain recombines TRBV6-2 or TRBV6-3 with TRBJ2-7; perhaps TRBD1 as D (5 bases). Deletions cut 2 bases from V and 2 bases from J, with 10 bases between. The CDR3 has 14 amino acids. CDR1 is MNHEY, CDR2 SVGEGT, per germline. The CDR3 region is CASSYRWGAYEQYF. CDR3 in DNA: TGTGCCAGCAGTTACCGGTGGGGCGCCTACGAGCAGTACTTC.

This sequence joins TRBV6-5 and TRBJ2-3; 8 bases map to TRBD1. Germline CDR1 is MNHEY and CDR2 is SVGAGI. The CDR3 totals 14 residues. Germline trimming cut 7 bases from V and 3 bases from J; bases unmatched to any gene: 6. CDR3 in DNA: TGTGCCAGCAAGGACCACAGGGGGACAGATACGCAGTATTTT. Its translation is CASKDHRGTDTQYF.

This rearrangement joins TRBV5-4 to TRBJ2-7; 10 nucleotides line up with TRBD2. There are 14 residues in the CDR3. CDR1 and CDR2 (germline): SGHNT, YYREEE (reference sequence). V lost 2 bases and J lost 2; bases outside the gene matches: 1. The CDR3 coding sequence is TGTGCCAGCAGCTTAGCGGGAGGGACCTACGAGCAGTACTTC. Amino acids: CASSLAGGTYEQYF.

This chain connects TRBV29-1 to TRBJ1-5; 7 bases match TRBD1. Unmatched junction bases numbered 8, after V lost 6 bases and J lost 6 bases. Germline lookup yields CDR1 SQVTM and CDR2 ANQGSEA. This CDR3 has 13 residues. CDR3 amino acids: CSVLTGLGQPQHF. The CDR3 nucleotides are TGCAGCGTCCTGACAGGGCTTGGTCAGCCCCAGCATTTT.

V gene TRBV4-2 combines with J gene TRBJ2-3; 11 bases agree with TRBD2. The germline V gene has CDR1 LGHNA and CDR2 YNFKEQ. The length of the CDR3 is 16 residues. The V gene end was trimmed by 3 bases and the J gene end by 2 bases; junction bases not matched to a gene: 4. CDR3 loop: CASSQAGLAVTDTQYF. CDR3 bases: TGTGCCAGCAGCCAGGCGGGACTAGCGGTCACAGATACGCAGTATTTT.

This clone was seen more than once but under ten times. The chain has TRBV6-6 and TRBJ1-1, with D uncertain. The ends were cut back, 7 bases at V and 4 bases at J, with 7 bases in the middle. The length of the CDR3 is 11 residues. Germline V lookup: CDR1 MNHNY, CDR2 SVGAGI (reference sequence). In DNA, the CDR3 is TGTGCCAGCAAGGAGGGCACTGAAGCTTTCTTT. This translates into CASKEGTEAFF.

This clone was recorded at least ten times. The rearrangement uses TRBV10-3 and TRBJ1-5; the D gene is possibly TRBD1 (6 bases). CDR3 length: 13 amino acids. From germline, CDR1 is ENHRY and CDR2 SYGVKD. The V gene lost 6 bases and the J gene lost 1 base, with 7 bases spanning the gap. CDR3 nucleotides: TGTGCCATCAGAGGACAGAGCAATCAGCCCCAGCATTTT. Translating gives CAIRGQSNQPQHF.

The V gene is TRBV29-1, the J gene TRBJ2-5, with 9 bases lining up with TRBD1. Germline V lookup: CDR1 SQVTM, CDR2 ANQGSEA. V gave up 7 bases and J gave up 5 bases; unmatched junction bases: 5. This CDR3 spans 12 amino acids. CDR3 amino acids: CSGGDREETQYF. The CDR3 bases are TGCAGCGGAGGGGACAGGGAGGAGACCCAGTACTTC.

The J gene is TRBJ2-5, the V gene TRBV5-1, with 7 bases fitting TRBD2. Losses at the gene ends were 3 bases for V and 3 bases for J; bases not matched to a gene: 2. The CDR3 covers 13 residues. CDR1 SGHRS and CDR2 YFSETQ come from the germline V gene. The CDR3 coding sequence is TGCGCCAGCAGCTGGGGGGGAGAAGAGACCCAGTACTTC. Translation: CASSWGGEETQYF.

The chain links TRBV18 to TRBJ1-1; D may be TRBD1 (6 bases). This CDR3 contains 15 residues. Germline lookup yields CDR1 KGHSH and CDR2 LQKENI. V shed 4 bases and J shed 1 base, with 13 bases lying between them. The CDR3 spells CASSRILTGNTEAFF. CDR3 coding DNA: TGTGCCAGCTCACGAATCCTGACAGGGAACACTGAAGCTTTCTTT.

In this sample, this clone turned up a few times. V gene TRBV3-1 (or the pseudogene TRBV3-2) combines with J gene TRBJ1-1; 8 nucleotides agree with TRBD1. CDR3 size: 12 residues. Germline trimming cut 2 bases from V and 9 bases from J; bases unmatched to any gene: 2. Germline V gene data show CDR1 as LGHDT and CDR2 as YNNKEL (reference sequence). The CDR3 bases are TGTGCCAGCAGCCAACGGACAGGGAAAGCTTTCTTT. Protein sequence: CASSQRTGKAFF.

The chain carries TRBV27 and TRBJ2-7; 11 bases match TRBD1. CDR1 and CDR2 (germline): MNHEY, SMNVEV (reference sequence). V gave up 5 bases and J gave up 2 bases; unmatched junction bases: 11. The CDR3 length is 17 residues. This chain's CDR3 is CASSPLGTGGDPYEQYF. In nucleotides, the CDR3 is TGTGCCAGCAGTCCTTTAGGGACAGGGGGTGACCCCTACGAGCAGTACTTC.

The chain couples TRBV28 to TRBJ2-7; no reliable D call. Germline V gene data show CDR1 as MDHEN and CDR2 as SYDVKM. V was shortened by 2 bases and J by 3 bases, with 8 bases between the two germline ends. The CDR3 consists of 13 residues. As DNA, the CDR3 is TGTGCCAGCAGTTTAGGCACTAACTACGAGCAGTACTTC. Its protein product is CASSLGTNYEQYF.